The TCR beta chain described here comes from a study of Ad26.COV2.S vaccination and SARS-CoV-2 variants. V was shortened by 3 bases and J by 7 bases, with 12 bases between the two germline ends. The length of the CDR3 is 13 residues. The germline gives CDR1 SNHLY, CDR2 FYNNEI. Produced via immunoSEQ multiplex PCR; TCRdb's table is partial and in-frame only. The data hold some 410,000 clones, with approximately 92% observed a single time. Treatment in this sample: about 20 received Ad26.COV2.S at low or high dose, single or two shots; about five received placebo; per-sample allocation not given. Specimens were obtained on day 63 following the first vaccine or placebo injection.

The source of this sequence is a person aged 18-60 years who received the Ad26.COV2.S COVID-19 vaccine or a placebo. Sequencing used peripheral blood, obtained in a trial of Ad26.COV2.S vaccine versus placebo. The chain couples TRBV2 to TRBJ2-5, with unresolved D. CDR3 bases: TGTGCCAGCAGTGAGGGCCTAACTGCGACCCAGTACTTC. Protein product: CASSEGLTATQYF.